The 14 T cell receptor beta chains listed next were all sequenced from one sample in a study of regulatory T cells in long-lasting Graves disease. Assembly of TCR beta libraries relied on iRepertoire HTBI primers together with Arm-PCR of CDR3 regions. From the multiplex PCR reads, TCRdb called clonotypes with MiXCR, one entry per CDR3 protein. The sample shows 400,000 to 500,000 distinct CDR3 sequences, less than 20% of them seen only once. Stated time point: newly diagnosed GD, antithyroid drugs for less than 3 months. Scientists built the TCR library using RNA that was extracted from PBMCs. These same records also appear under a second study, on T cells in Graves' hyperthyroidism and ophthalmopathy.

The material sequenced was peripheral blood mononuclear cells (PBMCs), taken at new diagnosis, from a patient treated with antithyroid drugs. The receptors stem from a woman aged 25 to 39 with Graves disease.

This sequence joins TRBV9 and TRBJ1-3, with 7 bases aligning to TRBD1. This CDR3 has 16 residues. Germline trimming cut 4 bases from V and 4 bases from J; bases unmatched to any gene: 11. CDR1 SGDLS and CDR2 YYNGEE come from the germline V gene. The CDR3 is CASSSLNRDRGNTIYF. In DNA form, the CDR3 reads TGTGCCAGCAGCTCCCTGAACCGGGACAGAGGAAACACCATATATTTT. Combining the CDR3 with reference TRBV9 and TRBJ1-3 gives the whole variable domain DSGVTQTPKHLITATGQRVTLRCSPRSGDLSVYWYQQSLDQGLQFLIQYYNGEERAKGNILERFSAQQFPDLHSELNLSSLELGDSALYFCASSSLNRDRGNTIYFGEGSWLTVV.

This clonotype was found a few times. The CDR3 bases are TGTGCCAGTTCCATGGCGGGAAGAGCCTACAATGAGCAGTTCTTC. Protein sequence: CASSMAGRAYNEQFF. The rearrangement joins TRBV19 to TRBJ2-1; D is perhaps TRBD2 (6 bases). V gave up 8 bases and J gave up 2 bases, with 16 bases separating them. The V gene's germline CDR1 is LNHDA and CDR2 SQIVND (reference sequence). The CDR3 length is 15 residues.

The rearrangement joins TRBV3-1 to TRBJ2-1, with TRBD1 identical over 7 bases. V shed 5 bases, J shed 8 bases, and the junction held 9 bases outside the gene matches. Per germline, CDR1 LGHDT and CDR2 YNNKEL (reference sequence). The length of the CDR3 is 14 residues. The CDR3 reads CASSAWKGTDEQFF. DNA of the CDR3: TGTGCCAGCAGCGCCTGGAAAGGGACAGATGAGCAGTTCTTC.

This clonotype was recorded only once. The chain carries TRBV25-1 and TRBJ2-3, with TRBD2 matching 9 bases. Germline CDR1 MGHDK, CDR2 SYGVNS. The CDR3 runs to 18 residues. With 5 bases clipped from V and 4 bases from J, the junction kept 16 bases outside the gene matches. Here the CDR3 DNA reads TGTGCCAGCAGTAAGGTTATTGGCGGGAGGGCCAGCGCAGATACGCAGTATTTT. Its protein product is CASSKVIGGRASADTQYF.

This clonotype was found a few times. CDR3 loop: CSARDWDRAYEQYF. CDR3 nucleotide sequence: TGCAGTGCTAGAGATTGGGACAGGGCCTACGAGCAGTACTTC. The rearrangement joins TRBV20-1 to TRBJ2-7; TRBD1 matches at 9 bases. Germline-derived CDR1 and CDR2 are DFQATT and SNEGSKA (reference sequence). Trimming took 0 bases from V and 2 from J; bases not matched to a gene: 2. The CDR3 extends over 14 amino acids.

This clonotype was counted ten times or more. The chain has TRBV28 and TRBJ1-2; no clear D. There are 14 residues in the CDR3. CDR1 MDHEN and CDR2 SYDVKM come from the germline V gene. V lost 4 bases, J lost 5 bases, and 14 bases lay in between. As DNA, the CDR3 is TGTGCCAGCAGTTCTTCCGGACTTTCATATGGCTACACCTTC. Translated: CASSSSGLSYGYTF.

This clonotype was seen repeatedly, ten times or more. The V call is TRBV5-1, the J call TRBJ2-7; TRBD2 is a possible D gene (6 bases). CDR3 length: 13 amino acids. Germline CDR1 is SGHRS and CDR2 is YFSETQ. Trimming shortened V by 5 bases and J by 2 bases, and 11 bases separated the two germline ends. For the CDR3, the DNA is TGCGCCAGCAGAGTAGCGGTTGCCTACGAGCAGTACTTC. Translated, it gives CASRVAVAYEQYF. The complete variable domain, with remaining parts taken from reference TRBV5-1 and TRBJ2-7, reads KAGVTQTPRYLIKTRGQQVTLSCSPISGHRSVSWYQQTPGQGLQFLFEYFSETQRNKGNFPGRFSGRQFSNSRSEMNVSTLELGDSALYLCASRVAVAYEQYFGPGTRLTVT.

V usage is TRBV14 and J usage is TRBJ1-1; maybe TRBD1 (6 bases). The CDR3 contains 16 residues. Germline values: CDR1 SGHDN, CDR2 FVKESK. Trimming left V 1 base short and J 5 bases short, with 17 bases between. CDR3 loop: CASSQASRVRGTEAFF. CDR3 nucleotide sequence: TGTGCCAGCAGCCAAGCAAGCCGGGTGAGGGGGACTGAAGCTTTCTTT.

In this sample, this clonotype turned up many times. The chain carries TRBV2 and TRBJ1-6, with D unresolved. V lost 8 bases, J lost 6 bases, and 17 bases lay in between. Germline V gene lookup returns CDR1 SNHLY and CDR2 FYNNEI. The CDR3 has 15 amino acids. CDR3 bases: TGTGCCAGCCTCGGCGGGATGGCGATTAATTCACCCCTCCACTTT. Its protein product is CASLGGMAINSPLHF.

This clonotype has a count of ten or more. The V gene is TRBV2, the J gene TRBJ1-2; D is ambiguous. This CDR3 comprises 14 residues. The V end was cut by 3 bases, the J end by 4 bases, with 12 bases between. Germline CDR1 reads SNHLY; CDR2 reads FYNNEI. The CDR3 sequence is CASSDEALGYGYTF. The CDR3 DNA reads TGTGCCAGCAGTGACGAGGCCCTGGGCTATGGCTACACCTTC.

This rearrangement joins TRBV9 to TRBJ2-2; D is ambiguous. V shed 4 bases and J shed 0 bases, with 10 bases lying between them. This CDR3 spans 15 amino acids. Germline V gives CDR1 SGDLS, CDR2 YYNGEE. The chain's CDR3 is CASSPDTPNTGELFF. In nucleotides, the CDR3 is TGTGCCAGCAGCCCAGACACCCCGAACACCGGGGAGCTGTTTTTT. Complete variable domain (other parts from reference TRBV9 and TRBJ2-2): DSGVTQTPKHLITATGQRVTLRCSPRSGDLSVYWYQQSLDQGLQFLIQYYNGEERAKGNILERFSAQQFPDLHSELNLSSLELGDSALYFCASSPDTPNTGELFFGEGSRLTVL.

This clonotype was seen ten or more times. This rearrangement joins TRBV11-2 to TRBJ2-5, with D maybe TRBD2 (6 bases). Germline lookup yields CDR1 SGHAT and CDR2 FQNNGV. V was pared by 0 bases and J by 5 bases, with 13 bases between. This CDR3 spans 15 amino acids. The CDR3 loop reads CASSLDRGRWETQYF. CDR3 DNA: TGTGCCAGCAGCTTAGATCGGGGGAGGTGGGAGACCCAGTACTTC.

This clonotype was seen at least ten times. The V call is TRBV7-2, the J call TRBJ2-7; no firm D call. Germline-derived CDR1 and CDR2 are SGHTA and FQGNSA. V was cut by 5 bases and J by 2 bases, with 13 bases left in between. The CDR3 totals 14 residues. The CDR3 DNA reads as TGTGCCAGCAGCCCAATCCTCCTTGCCTACGAGCAGTACTTC. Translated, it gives CASSPILLAYEQYF.

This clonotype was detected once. CDR3 in amino acids: CASRNRGRETEAFF. The CDR3, as DNA: TGTGCCAGTAGAAACAGGGGGCGCGAAACTGAAGCTTTCTTT. V and J are TRBV19 and TRBJ1-1; the match to TRBD1 covers 9 bases. Losses at the gene ends were 6 bases for V and 5 bases for J; bases not matched to a gene: 7. Looked up from germline, CDR1 is LNHDA and CDR2 is SQIVND (reference sequence). The CDR3 extends over 14 amino acids.